These 32 T cell receptor beta chains originate from one sample sequenced in a study of OX40 agonist ivuxolimab in advanced cancers. Measured with immunoSEQ multiplex PCR; TCRdb has only the in-frame clones, and not every one. The sample lists 65,000 to 95,000 clones; approximately 94% were seen once. This specimen was CD4+ or CD8+ T cells sorted from blood, taken in a trial of the OX40 agonist ivuxolimab. These receptors all come from an adult with an advanced solid tumor such as melanoma, head and neck, liver or kidney cancer.

This chain links TRBV21-1 with TRBJ2-5; TRBD2 reflects the table's D call only, with no check against the DNA. TRBV21-1 is described as a pseudogene. The CDR3 extends over 16 amino acids. CDR3 sequence: CASSKERTWVQETQYF. DNA for the CDR3: TGTGCCAGCAGCAAAGAGCGGACCTGGGTCCAAGAGACCCAGTACTTC.

The rearrangement joins TRBV7-6 to TRBJ2-1, with TRBD2 matching over 10 bases. V was clipped by 3 bases and J by 5 bases; unmatched bases: 13. The length of the CDR3 is 18 residues. Germline loops: CDR1 SGHVS, CDR2 FNYEAQ. Written as DNA, the CDR3 is TGTGCCAGCAGCTTGTCCGAAATTCTAGCGGGGGCCAACAATGAGCAGTTCTTC. As protein: CASSLSEILAGANNEQFF.

The chain is built from TRBV7-9 and TRBJ2-1; D remains ambiguous. Germline loops: CDR1 SEHNR, CDR2 FQNEAQ (reference sequence). V lost 1 base and J lost 8, with 6 bases in between. This CDR3 comprises 12 residues. CDR3 in amino acids: CASSLDYHEQFF. The CDR3 region has the DNA TGTGCCAGCAGCTTAGACTATCATGAGCAGTTCTTC.

The V and J genes are TRBV4-1 and TRBJ1-1; weak D call: TRBD1 (5 bases). Trimming removed 0 bases at V and 0 bases at J, with 17 bases between. The CDR3 sequence is 18 residues long. The germline CDR1 and CDR2 sequences are MGHRA and YSYEKL. CDR3 DNA: TGCGCCAGCAGCCAAGACCCCCATCCGGGAGGGGTGAACACTGAAGCTTTCTTT. It is translated as CASSQDPHPGGVNTEAFF.

The V call is TRBV2, the J call TRBJ1-5, with 11 bases lining up with TRBD1. In germline, CDR1 is SNHLY, CDR2 FYNNEI. Germline trimming cut 7 bases from V and 6 bases from J; bases unmatched to any gene: 8. The CDR3 has 15 residues. The CDR3 nucleotides are TGTGCCAGCAATAGTTGGACAGGGGGCTTTCAGCCCCAGCATTTT. This gives the protein CASNSWTGGFQPQHF.

The chain joins TRBV7-3 to TRBJ2-1; D is possibly TRBD2 (7 bases). Trimming shortened V by 5 bases and J by 8 bases, and 22 bases separated the two germline ends. The CDR3 consists of 16 residues. Germline V gene lookup returns CDR1 SGHTA and CDR2 FQGTGA. The CDR3 DNA sequence: TGTGCCAGCAGCCCCCGGCTGGGGGGGGGCTTCGATGAGCAGTTCTTC. As protein: CASSPRLGGGFDEQFF.

A single count supports this clone. In nucleotides, the CDR3 is TGTGCCAGTAGTGTCGGGACTACCGAGCAGTTCTTC. It codes for CASSVGTTEQFF. The chain combines TRBV19 with TRBJ2-1, with 7 bases fitting TRBD2. V was pared by 5 bases and J by 10 bases, with 5 bases of the junction left unmatched. The CDR3 has 12 residues. Germline V gene data show CDR1 as LNHDA and CDR2 as SQIVND (reference sequence).

This clone was seen only once. The chain employs TRBV27 and TRBJ2-7, with 11 bases fitting TRBD1. The CDR3 contains 14 residues. The trim removed 3 bases at V and 7 bases at J, leaving 5 bases unmatched. Germline CDR1 is MNHEY and CDR2 is SMNVEV (reference sequence). CDR3 coding DNA: TGTGCCAGCAGTTTGAGGGACAGGGGGGGGGAGCAGTACTTC. Amino acids: CASSLRDRGGEQYF.

The V call is TRBV28, the J call TRBJ2-2; the match to TRBD2 covers 7 bases. The CDR3 runs to 15 residues. CDR1 is MDHEN, CDR2 SYDVKM, per germline. V shed 2 bases, J shed 3 bases, and the junction held 3 bases outside the gene matches. CDR3 region: CASSLGLADTGELFF. CDR3 DNA sequence: TGTGCCAGCAGTTTAGGGCTAGCGGACACCGGGGAGCTGTTTTTT.

The rearrangement uses TRBV11-2 and TRBJ2-2; 7 bases align to TRBD1. This CDR3 spans 15 amino acids. With 5 bases clipped from V and 6 bases from J, the junction kept 9 bases outside the gene matches. Germline lookup yields CDR1 SGHAT and CDR2 FQNNGV. CDR3 residues: CASSPRQGRAGELFF. The CDR3 nucleotides are TGTGCCAGCAGCCCCCGACAGGGTAGGGCCGGGGAGCTGTTTTTT. Filled out from reference TRBV11-2 and TRBJ2-2, the complete variable domain reads EAGVAQSPRYKIIEKRQSVAFWCNPISGHATLYWYQQILGQGPKLLIQFQNNGVVDDSQLPKDRFSAERLKGVDSTLKIQPAKLEDSAVYLCASSPRQGRAGELFFGEGSRLTVL.

The chain couples TRBV5-5 to TRBJ1-5, with 9 bases fitting TRBD1. In germline, CDR1 is SGHKS, CDR2 YYEKEE (reference sequence). With V trimmed by 4 bases and J by 4 bases, 6 bases remained unmatched. This CDR3 contains 15 residues. The DNA of the CDR3 is TGTGCCAGCAGCCAGTTGACAGGGGGGAATCAGCCCCAGCATTTT. Translation: CASSQLTGGNQPQHF.

J is TRBJ1-1 and V is TRBV7-6; D is undetermined. V gave up 5 bases and J gave up 11 bases, with 12 bases separating them. Germline V gene lookup returns CDR1 SGHVS and CDR2 FNYEAQ. CDR3 size: 11 residues. Written as DNA, the CDR3 is TGTGCCAGCAGCCCGATCAACGGGGCTTTCTTT. Translating it yields CASSPINGAFF.

This chain connects TRBV5-1 to TRBJ2-5; 13 bases agree with TRBD2. With 3 bases clipped from V and 5 bases from J, the junction kept 4 bases outside the gene matches. This CDR3 has 15 amino acids. Per germline, CDR1 SGHRS and CDR2 YFSETQ. The CDR3 reads CASSWTSGSIETQYF. The CDR3 nucleotides are TGCGCCAGCAGCTGGACTAGCGGGAGCATTGAGACCCAGTACTTC. The variable domain in full, completed from reference TRBV5-1 and TRBJ2-5, reads KAGVTQTPRYLIKTRGQQVTLSCSPISGHRSVSWYQQTPGQGLQFLFEYFSETQRNKGNFPGRFSGRQFSNSRSEMNVSTLELGDSALYLCASSWTSGSIETQYFGPGTRLLVL.

The genes are TRBV28 and TRBJ1-1, with unresolved D. CDR3 size: 12 residues. The germline V gene encodes CDR1 MDHEN and CDR2 SYDVKM. Deletions cut 2 bases from V and 1 base from J, with 2 bases between. CDR3: CASSLGNTEAFF. CDR3 sequence (DNA): TGTGCCAGCAGTTTAGGGAACACTGAAGCTTTCTTT.

This rearrangement joins TRBV4-3 to TRBJ2-7; 13 bases match TRBD2. There are 17 residues in the CDR3. Looked up from germline, CDR1 is LGHNA and CDR2 is YSLEER. V gave up 1 base and J gave up 3 bases; unmatched junction bases: 6. CDR3 amino acids: CASSQAFRTSGGYEQYF. The DNA of the CDR3 is TGCGCCAGCAGCCAAGCCTTTCGGACTAGCGGGGGCTACGAGCAGTACTTC.

The chain is built from TRBV19 and TRBJ2-1; TRBD2 agrees at 10 bases. CDR3 size: 14 residues. V dropped 7 bases and J dropped 7; count of bases not matched to a gene: 7. The germline V gene has CDR1 LNHDA and CDR2 SQIVND (reference sequence). CDR3 sequence reads: CASKGLAGVNEQFF. In DNA form, the CDR3 reads TGTGCCAGTAAAGGCCTAGCGGGAGTAAATGAGCAGTTCTTC.

The genes are TRBV6-5 and TRBJ2-7; D call uncertain. The CDR3 loop spans 12 amino acids. The germline V gene has CDR1 MNHEY and CDR2 SVGAGI. V shed 0 bases and J shed 3 bases, with 3 bases lying between them. The CDR3: CASSYSSYEQYF. As DNA, the CDR3 is TGTGCCAGCAGTTACTCTAGCTACGAGCAGTACTTC.

J is TRBJ2-5 and V is TRBV28; no definite D call. Germline V gene lookup returns CDR1 MDHEN and CDR2 SYDVKM. Trimming cost V 5 bases and J 2 bases, with 12 bases left between them. The CDR3 contains 14 residues. The CDR3 DNA reads TGTGCCAGCAGTCCTCGGAGTCCTCAAGAGACCCAGTACTTC. Protein sequence: CASSPRSPQETQYF. The whole variable domain, filled in from reference TRBV28 and TRBJ2-5, reads DVKVTQSSRYLVKRTGEKVFLECVQDMDHENMFWYRQDPGLGLRLIYFSYDVKMKEKGDIPEGYSVSREKKERFSLILESASTNQTSMYLCASSPRSPQETQYFGPGTRLLVL.

The chain is built from TRBV9 and TRBJ2-7, with D possibly matching TRBD1 (5 bases). Per the germline V gene, CDR1 is SGDLS and CDR2 is YYNGEE. The CDR3 covers 18 residues. V shed 0 bases and J shed 1 base, with 20 bases lying between them. This CDR3 is CASSVAHLGRAPSYEQYF. As DNA, the CDR3 is TGTGCCAGCAGCGTAGCTCACCTGGGGCGAGCACCTTCCTACGAGCAGTACTTC. Full variable domain (rest looked up from reference TRBV9 and TRBJ2-7): DSGVTQTPKHLITATGQRVTLRCSPRSGDLSVYWYQQSLDQGLQFLIQYYNGEERAKGNILERFSAQQFPDLHSELNLSSLELGDSALYFCASSVAHLGRAPSYEQYFGPGTRLTVT.

V and J are TRBV4-3 and TRBJ1-2, with 8 bases identical to TRBD1. Looked up from germline, CDR1 is LGHNA and CDR2 is YSLEER. The V segment lost 3 bases and the J segment 5 bases; nucleotides outside the gene matches: 11. CDR3 size: 16 residues. Here the CDR3 reads CASSQDFPDRGYGYTF. CDR3 in DNA: TGCGCCAGCAGCCAGGACTTCCCCGACAGGGGTTATGGCTACACCTTC.

The chain combines TRBV27 with TRBJ1-3; D ambiguous. Trimming shortened V by 6 bases and J by 4 bases, and 4 bases separated the two germline ends. CDR1 and CDR2 (germline): MNHEY, SMNVEV (reference sequence). The CDR3 covers 11 residues. The CDR3 loop reads CASRAGNTIYF. The CDR3 region has the DNA TGTGCCAGCAGAGCCGGAAACACCATATATTTT.

Concerning this clone: An end of the junction does not agree with germline; a read error may underlie this. Other DNA sequences in this specimen translate into the identical CDR3. The rearrangement joins TRBV7-2 to TRBJ2-1; D may be TRBD1 (7 bases). Germline V CDR1 and CDR2: SGHTA, FQGNSA. The CDR3 length is 17 residues. CDR3 nucleotides: TGCGCCAGCAGCTTAGCGGTGACAGGGAGCTCCTACAATGAGCAGTTCTTC. Protein: CASSLAVTGSSYNEQFF.

The genes are TRBV6-6 and TRBJ2-5; 7 bases match TRBD1. After removal of 0 bases from V and 7 bases from J, the junction contained 8 bases not matched to a gene. Per the germline V gene, CDR1 is MNHNY and CDR2 is SVGAGI (reference sequence). This CDR3 has 15 residues. This CDR3 reads CASSYSSGTVATQYF. In DNA form, the CDR3 reads TGTGCCAGCAGTTACTCTTCCGGGACAGTGGCGACCCAGTACTTC.

CDR3 coding DNA: TGCGCCAGCAGCTTGGAACAGGGGAGCTACGAGCAGTACTTC. It yields the protein CASSLEQGSYEQYF. The rearrangement joins TRBV5-1 to TRBJ2-7, with 7 bases identical to TRBD1. The V segment lost 0 bases and the J segment 3 bases; nucleotides outside the gene matches: 3. The CDR3 is made up of 14 amino acids. Germline V gene lookup returns CDR1 SGHRS and CDR2 YFSETQ.

This chain connects TRBV18 to TRBJ1-1; no reliable D call. CDR1 and CDR2 from the germline V gene are KGHSH and LQKENI. Between the trimmed V and J ends, which lost 3 bases and 0 bases, there was a span of 23 bases. This CDR3 is 19 amino acids long. The CDR3 is CASSPGSLSAGFMNTEAFF. CDR3 in DNA: TGTGCCAGCTCACCGGGTAGCCTCTCAGCGGGTTTTATGAACACTGAAGCTTTCTTT.

The genes are TRBV27 and TRBJ2-5; 7 bases map to TRBD1. This CDR3 is built from 17 residues. Germline values: CDR1 MNHEY, CDR2 SMNVEV (reference sequence). This CDR3 is CATVPSLGDSTQETQYF. CDR3 bases: TGTGCTACTGTTCCCTCCCTAGGGGACAGTACTCAAGAGACCCAGTACTTC.

The chain is built from TRBV28 and TRBJ2-7; a weak D match, TRBD2 (5 bases). V shed 5 bases and J shed 8 bases, with 19 bases lying between them. Germline-derived CDR1 and CDR2 are MDHEN and SYDVKM. The CDR3 runs 14 residues. CDR3 coding DNA: TGTGCCAGCAGTACGGACGGGGAAATACGCAAGCAGTACTTC. Encoded protein: CASSTDGEIRKQYF.

The chain has TRBV5-1 and TRBJ2-3, with D tentatively TRBD1 or TRBD2 (5 bases each). Trimming took 4 bases from V and 4 from J, leaving 13 bases between them. The CDR3 runs 14 residues. Germline lookup yields CDR1 SGHRS and CDR2 YFSETQ. CDR3: CASSPPGRADTQYF. DNA for the CDR3: TGCGCCAGCAGCCCCCCAGGGCGGGCAGATACGCAGTATTTT. The variable domain in full, completed from reference TRBV5-1 and TRBJ2-3, reads KAGVTQTPRYLIKTRGQQVTLSCSPISGHRSVSWYQQTPGQGLQFLFEYFSETQRNKGNFPGRFSGRQFSNSRSEMNVSTLELGDSALYLCASSPPGRADTQYFGPGTRLTVL.

This sequence joins TRBV6-5 and TRBJ2-7; tentative D call: TRBD1 (6 bases). CDR3 length: 13 amino acids. The germline V and J ends were trimmed by 8 bases and 5 bases, with 16 bases remaining between them. Germline values: CDR1 MNHEY, CDR2 SVGAGI. CDR3 coding DNA: TGTGCCAGCGGTTCAACCAGGGGAGACGAGCAGTACTTC. Translated, it gives CASGSTRGDEQYF.

The chain recombines TRBV27 with TRBJ2-1; TRBD2 agrees at 7 bases. Germline CDR1 and CDR2: MNHEY and SMNVEV (reference sequence). With V trimmed by 8 bases and J by 5 bases, 9 bases remained unmatched. There are 14 residues in the CDR3. The CDR3 sequence: CASGGESGHNEQFF. In nucleotides, the CDR3 is TGTGCCAGCGGGGGGGAAAGCGGCCACAATGAGCAGTTCTTC.

This chain joins TRBV30 and TRBJ1-1; 7 positions match TRBD1. Trimming at V came to 2 bases and at J to 2 bases, leaving 2 bases not matched to a gene. The CDR3 has 13 residues. CDR1 GTSNPN and CDR2 SVGIG come from the germline V gene (reference sequence). The CDR3 region is CAWSRGPNTEAFF. For the CDR3, the DNA is TGTGCCTGGAGTAGGGGGCCTAACACTGAAGCTTTCTTT.

The rearrangement links TRBV7-8 to TRBJ1-1; D possibly corresponds to TRBD1 (5 bases). CDR1 is SGHVS and CDR2 is FQNEAQ in the germline V gene. Trimming removed 5 bases from V and 5 bases from J, with 18 bases in between. The CDR3 covers 15 residues. The CDR3 DNA reads as TGTGCCAGCAGCACCGAAGCAGGGTGGATTACTGAAGCTTTCTTT. The encoded protein is CASSTEAGWITEAFF. The whole variable domain, filled in from reference TRBV7-8 and TRBJ1-1, reads GAGVSQSPRYKVAKRGQDVALRCDPISGHVSLFWYQQALGQGPEFLTYFQNEAQLDKSGLPSDRFFAERPEGSVSTLKIQRTQQEDSAVYLCASSTEAGWITEAFFGQGTRLTVV.